This entry features one T cell receptor beta chain sequence. Antigen: not known. This record comes from a study of a mutant IDH1 vaccine in newly diagnosed glioma. Across the study: Either 4-6 weeks after radiotherapy alone or alongside temozolomide, vaccination was begun.

Time point given: week 35, safety follow-up. What each vaccine dose contained was 300 ug of mutant IDH1 20-mer peptide, accompanied by topical imiquimod. Germline lookup yields CDR1 DFQATT and CDR2 SNEGSKA (reference sequence). This CDR3 has 11 residues. V lost 7 bases to trimming and J lost 11 bases, with 18 bases between them. Produced via immunoSEQ multiplex PCR; TCRdb's table is partial and in-frame only. The table includes 55,000 to 65,000 clones, 84% detected once. J is TRBJ2-7 and V is TRBV20-1; no clear D. This TCR derives from a man aged 25-40 years with glioma. The specimen comprised PBMCs, sampled from a glioma patient whose treatment included an IDH1 peptide vaccine. The CDR3 region is CSVPSSSGEYF. CDR3 DNA: TGCAGTGTCCCGAGCTCGTCCGGCGAGTACTTC.